This T cell receptor (beta chain) was recorded in a study of shared clonotypes between healthy human individuals. Overall study results and limits: Roughly 5% was the fraction of naive CD4 clonotypes found shared across four donors.

The protocol was immunoSEQ multiplex PCR, while the TCRdb copy is restricted to in-frame clones and leaves out a portion. Here the sample spans 2 million to 2.5 million clones, 90% to 95% being singletons. Details on this clone: The antigen remains undetermined.

This CDR3 contains 13 residues. The V gene's germline CDR1 is SQVTM and CDR2 ANQGSEA. V lost 1 base and J lost 5, with 9 bases in between. This rearrangement joins TRBV29-1 to TRBJ2-1, with D unresolved. The source is a man aged 18 to 29 in good health. Some clones in this sample may be carry-over from other donors' samples. The specimen was naive CD4+ T cells from PBMCs. The subset: CD45RA+ positively selected. CDR3 bases: TGCAGCGTTGAAGTGTCAGCCGACAATGAGCAGTTCTTC. Translated: CSVEVSADNEQFF.